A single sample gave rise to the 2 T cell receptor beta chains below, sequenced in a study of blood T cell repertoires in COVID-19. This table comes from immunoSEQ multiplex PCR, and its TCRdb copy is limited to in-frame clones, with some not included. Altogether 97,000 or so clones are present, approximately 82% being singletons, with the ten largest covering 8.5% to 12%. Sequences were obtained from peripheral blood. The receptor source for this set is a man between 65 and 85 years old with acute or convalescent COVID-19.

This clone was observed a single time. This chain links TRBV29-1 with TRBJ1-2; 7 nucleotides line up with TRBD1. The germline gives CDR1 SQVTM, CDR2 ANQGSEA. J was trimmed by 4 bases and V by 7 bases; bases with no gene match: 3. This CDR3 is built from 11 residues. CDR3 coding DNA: TGCAGCGCCGGGGACAGCTATGGCTACACCTTC. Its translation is CSAGDSYGYTF.

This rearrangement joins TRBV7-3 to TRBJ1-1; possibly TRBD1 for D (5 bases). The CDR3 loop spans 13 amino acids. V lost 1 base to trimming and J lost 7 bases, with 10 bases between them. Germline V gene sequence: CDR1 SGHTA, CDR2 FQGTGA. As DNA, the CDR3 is TGTGCCAGCAGCTTAAGTAAAGGGGATGAAGCTTTCTTT. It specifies CASSLSKGDEAFF. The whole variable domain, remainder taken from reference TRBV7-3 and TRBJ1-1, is GAGVSQTPSNKVTEKGKYVELRCDPISGHTALYWYRQSLGQGPEFLIYFQGTGAADDSGLPNDRFFAVRPEGSVSTLKIQRTERGDSAVYLCASSLSKGDEAFFGQGTRLTVV.